This TCR beta chain was sequenced for a study of glioma-infiltrating T cells. Study overall: Presurgical dexamethasone in glioma patients lasted six or fewer days. Study-level results: Only very few CDR3 sequences appeared in both tissue and blood. A blood CDR3 motif signature was depleted in highly divergent patients.

CDR1 SGHTA and CDR2 FQGNSA come from the germline V gene. The V segment lost 5 bases and the J segment 5 bases; nucleotides outside the gene matches: 8. The CDR3 is 14 amino acids. Of note for this clonotype: Its specificity is not known.

Amplification of TCR alpha and beta CDR3 regions from RNA used iRepertoire nested multiplex PCR. TCRdb independently ran MiXCR on the multiplex PCR reads; one entry per CDR3 protein. The repertoire includes fewer than 500,000 distinct CDR3 sequences, 41% of them detected once, and around 13% sits in the top ten. The V gene is TRBV7-2, the J gene TRBJ2-5; 7 nucleotides line up with TRBD2. The sample comprised glioma tissue, nonneoplastic brain tissue, or PBMCs (not recorded which). The receptor's source is a human donor with low-grade glioma or glioblastoma, undergoing nonglioma brain surgery, or in good health (not recorded which). CDR3 protein: CASSRRTSMETQYF. CDR3 bases: TGTGCCAGCAGCCGCAGGACTAGTATGGAGACCCAGTACTTC. Combining the CDR3 with reference TRBV7-2 and TRBJ2-5 gives the whole variable domain GAGVSQSPSNKVTEKGKDVELRCDPISGHTALYWYRQSLGQGLEFLIYFQGNSAPDKSGLPSDRFSAERTGGSVSTLTIQRTQQEDSAVYLCASSRRTSMETQYFGPGTRLLVL.